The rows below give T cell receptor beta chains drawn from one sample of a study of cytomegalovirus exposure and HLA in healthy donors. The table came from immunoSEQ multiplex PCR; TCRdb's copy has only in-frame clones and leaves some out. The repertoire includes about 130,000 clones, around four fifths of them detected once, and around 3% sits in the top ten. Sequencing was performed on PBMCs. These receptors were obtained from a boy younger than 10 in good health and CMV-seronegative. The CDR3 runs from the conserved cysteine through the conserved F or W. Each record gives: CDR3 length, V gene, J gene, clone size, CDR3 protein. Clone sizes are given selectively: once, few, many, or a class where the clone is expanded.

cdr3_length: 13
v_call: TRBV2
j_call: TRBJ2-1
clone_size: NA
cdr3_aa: CASTRGSYNEQFF

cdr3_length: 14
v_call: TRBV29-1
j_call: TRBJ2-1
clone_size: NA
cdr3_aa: CSVATWSSYNEQFF

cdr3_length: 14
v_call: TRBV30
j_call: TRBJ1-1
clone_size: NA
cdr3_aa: CAWSVRGAGTEAFF

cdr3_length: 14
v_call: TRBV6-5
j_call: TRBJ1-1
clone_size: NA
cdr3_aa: CASSEWRGQDEAFF

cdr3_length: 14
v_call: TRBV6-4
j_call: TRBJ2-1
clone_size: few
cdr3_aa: CASSGTSGGAEQFF

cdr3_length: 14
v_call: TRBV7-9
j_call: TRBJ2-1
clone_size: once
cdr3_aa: CASNGGASYNEQFF

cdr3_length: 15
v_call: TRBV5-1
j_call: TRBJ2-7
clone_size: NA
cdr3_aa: CASSRDRATSYEQYF

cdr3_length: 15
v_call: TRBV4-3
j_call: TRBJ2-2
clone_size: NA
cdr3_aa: CASSPTSGGYGELFF

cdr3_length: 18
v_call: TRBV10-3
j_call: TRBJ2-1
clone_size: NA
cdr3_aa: CAISESTSGSAFYNEQFF

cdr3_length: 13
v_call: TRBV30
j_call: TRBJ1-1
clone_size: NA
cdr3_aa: CAWRLIPRTEAFF

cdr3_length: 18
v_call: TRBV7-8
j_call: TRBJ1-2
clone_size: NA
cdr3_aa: CASSLDWQGASLNYGYTF

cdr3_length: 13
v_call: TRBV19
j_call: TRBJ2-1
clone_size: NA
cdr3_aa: CASSIRGYNEQFF

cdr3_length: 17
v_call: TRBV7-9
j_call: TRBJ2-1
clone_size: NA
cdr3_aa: CSSSPPTGVLSYNEQFF

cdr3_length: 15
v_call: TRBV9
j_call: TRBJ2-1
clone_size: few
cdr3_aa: CASSSQALAGDEQFF

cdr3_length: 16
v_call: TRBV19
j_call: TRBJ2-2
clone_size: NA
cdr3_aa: CASSRGLAPLTGELFF

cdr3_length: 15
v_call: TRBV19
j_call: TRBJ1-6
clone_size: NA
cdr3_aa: CATRGEGSYNSPLHF

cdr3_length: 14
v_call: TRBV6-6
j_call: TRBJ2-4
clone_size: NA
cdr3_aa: CASSVTGAKNIQYF

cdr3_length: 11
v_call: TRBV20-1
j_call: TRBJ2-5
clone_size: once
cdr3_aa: CSARFPRGQYF

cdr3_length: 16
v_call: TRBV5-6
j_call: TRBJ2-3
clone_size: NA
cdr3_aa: CASSYGTSGGADTQYF

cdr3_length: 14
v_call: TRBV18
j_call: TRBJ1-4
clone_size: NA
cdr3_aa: CASSQGAIGEKLFF

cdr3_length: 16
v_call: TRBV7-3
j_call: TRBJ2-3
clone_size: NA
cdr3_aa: CASSALGGGPTDTQYF

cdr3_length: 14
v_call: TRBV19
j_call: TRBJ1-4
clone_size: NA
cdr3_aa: CASRPLATNEKLFF

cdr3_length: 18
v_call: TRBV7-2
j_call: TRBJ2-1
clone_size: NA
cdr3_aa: CASTNPPSGRAYYNEQFF

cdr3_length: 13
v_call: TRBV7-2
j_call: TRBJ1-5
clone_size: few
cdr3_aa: CASSMDNNQPQHF

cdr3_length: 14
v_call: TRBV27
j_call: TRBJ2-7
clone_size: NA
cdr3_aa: CASSFGTGGYEQYF